This TCR beta chain was sequenced for a study of CD8 T cells in ankylosing spondylitis. CDR1 SNHLY and CDR2 FYNNEI come from the germline V gene. The CDR3 sequence is 15 residues long. With 8 bases removed from V and 2 bases from J, the gap between germline ends came to 16 bases. TCRdb redid the calling of the 5' RACE reads with MiXCR, one entry per CDR3 protein. The table has some 130,000 distinct CDR3 sequences, 6% to 8% seen once; the top ten hold around 12%. This clonotype was observed many times. This sequence joins TRBV2 and TRBJ2-1, with D perhaps matching TRBD1 (7 bases). The source material was blood, either unsorted or a sorted T cell fraction (not recorded which). The origin of this receptor is a female donor with ankylosing spondylitis or in good health (not recorded which). The chain's CDR3 is CASSAGQGAYNEQFF. CDR3 DNA sequence: TGTGCCAGCTCGGCGGGGCAGGGGGCCTACAATGAGCAGTTCTTC. The full variable domain, with the rest looked up from reference TRBV2 and TRBJ2-1, is EPEVTQTPSHQVTQMGQEVILRCVPISNHLYFYWYRQILGQKVEFLVSFYNNEISEKSEIFDDQFSVERPDGSNFTLKIRSTKLEDSAMYFCASSAGQGAYNEQFFGPGTRLTVL.